This is a list of T cell receptor beta chains from one sample in a study of regulatory T cells in long-lasting Graves disease. TCRdb re-called the multiplex PCR reads through MiXCR, storing one row per CDR3 protein. In the table there are a few hundred thousand distinct CDR3 sequences, roughly 20% of which are singletons. The sample in question was peripheral blood mononuclear cells (PBMCs), obtained when the disease was refractory, from a patient treated with antithyroid drugs. These TCRs come from a woman in her 40s with Graves disease. Each CDR3 is given with its conserved first and last residue. D genes are given only for firm matches. The listing skips clone size in some rows; elsewhere it reads once, few, many or a size class.

abundance	v_gene	j_gene	d_gene	CDR3aa	CDR3nt
NA	TRBV5-1	TRBJ2-7	TRBD2	CASSPPGLAGVHEQYF	TGCGCCAGCAGCCCTCCGGGACTAGCGGGAGTACACGAGCAGTACTTC
few	TRBV5-1	TRBJ1-1	NA	CASSLTWGDTEAFF	TGCGCCAGCAGCTTGACCTGGGGGGACACTGAAGCTTTCTTT
many	TRBV19	TRBJ1-6	NA	CASSIGATRQANSPLHF	TGTGCCAGTAGTATCGGAGCAACGAGACAGGCGAATTCACCCCTCCACTTT
NA	TRBV7-9	TRBJ2-3	TRBD2	CASSQEALAGGTSTDTQYF	TGCGCCAGCAGCCAAGAGGCACTAGCGGGAGGAACTAGCACAGATACGCAGTATTTT
NA	TRBV7-2	TRBJ2-7	TRBD2	CASSLEANLRGYEQYF	TGTGCCAGCAGCTTAGAAGCCAATCTGCGGGGGTACGAGCAGTACTTC
many	TRBV15	TRBJ1-5	TRBD1	CATSRDLFGRTGGRQPQHF	TGTGCCACCAGCAGAGATCTCTTTGGACGGACAGGGGGCCGTCAGCCCCAGCATTTT
few	TRBV20-1	TRBJ2-2	TRBD2	CSARPSPGTSGMVTGELFF	TGCAGTGCTAGACCAAGTCCCGGGACTAGCGGGATGGTCACCGGGGAGCTGTTTTTT
NA	TRBV5-1	TRBJ1-2	NA	CASSGGANYGYTF	TGCGCCAGCAGCGGCGGAGCTAACTATGGCTACACCTTC
NA	TRBV29-1	TRBJ1-1	NA	CSVGEVGTTREAFF	TGCAGCGTTGGGGAGGTGGGTACCACCCGTGAAGCTTTCTTT
NA	TRBV20-1	TRBJ2-7	NA	CSARSGVVMTWGDEQYF	TGCAGTGCTAGGTCCGGGGTTGTTATGACCTGGGGGGACGAGCAGTACTTC
many	TRBV12-3/TRBV12-4	TRBJ2-7	NA	CASTLGLRDSYEQYF	TGTGCCAGCACCCTGGGACTCAGGGACTCCTACGAGCAGTACTTC
NA	TRBV19	TRBJ1-5	NA	CASSITGQEPQHF	TGTGCCAGTAGTATTACAGGCCAAGAGCCCCAGCATTTT
NA	TRBV6-2/TRBV6-3	TRBJ2-1	NA	CASSRKTRRGSYNEQFF	TGTGCCAGCAGTCGAAAGACTCGTCGGGGCTCCTACAATGAGCAGTTCTTC
many	TRBV20-1	TRBJ1-6	NA	CSATLMGTLHF	TGCAGTGCCACCCTAATGGGGACCCTCCACTTT
NA	TRBV7-9	TRBJ2-1	NA	CASSLGWQEPYNEQFF	TGTGCCAGCAGCTTAGGTTGGCAGGAGCCCTACAATGAGCAGTTCTTC
NA	TRBV20-1	TRBJ2-7	NA	CSASSPFGTDSYEQYF	TGCAGTGCTAGTTCCCCCTTTGGAACAGACTCCTACGAGCAGTACTTC
many	TRBV28	TRBJ2-5	NA	CASSLIAARQETQYF	TGTGCCAGCAGTTTAATAGCGGCACGGCAAGAGACCCAGTACTTC
NA	TRBV28	TRBJ2-3	NA	CASSPPPGARPSADTQYF	TGTGCCAGCAGTCCACCACCCGGGGCCCGGCCCTCCGCAGATACGCAGTATTTT
NA	TRBV6-2/TRBV6-3	TRBJ1-5	NA	CASSRDHYQPQHF	TGTGCCAGCAGCCGAGACCACTATCAGCCCCAGCATTTT
NA	TRBV28	TRBJ2-3	TRBD2	CASSLAGVGTDTQYF	TGTGCCAGCAGTTTAGCGGGAGTTGGCACAGATACGCAGTATTTT
NA	TRBV19	TRBJ1-2	NA	CASSLAGTRYGYTF	TGTGCCAGTAGCCTTGCGGGGACAAGATATGGCTACACCTTC
many	TRBV7-8	TRBJ1-4	NA	CASRDRGNEKLFF	TGTGCCAGCAGAGACCGAGGGAATGAAAAACTGTTTTTT
many	TRBV20-1	TRBJ1-1	NA	CSASTVEAFF	TGCAGTGCTAGCACAGTAGAAGCTTTCTTT
few	TRBV14	TRBJ2-7	NA	CASSLTRRRGYEQYF	TGTGCCAGCAGCCTCACACGAAGGAGAGGCTACGAGCAGTACTTC
many	TRBV29-1	TRBJ1-1	TRBD1	CSVAGQGNTEAFF	TGCAGCGTTGCCGGACAGGGGAACACTGAAGCTTTCTTT
many	TRBV20-1	TRBJ2-7	TRBD1	CSAPDAPGTGLYEQYF	TGCAGTGCTCCAGACGCTCCCGGGACAGGGCTCTACGAGCAGTACTTC
many	TRBV20-1	TRBJ2-7	TRBD1	CSARTDRGENYEQYF	TGCAGTGCTAGAACTGACAGGGGTGAGAACTACGAGCAGTACTTC
NA	TRBV12-3/TRBV12-4	TRBJ2-2	NA	CASSFRWGLTGELFF	TGTGCCAGCAGTTTTAGGTGGGGGCTCACCGGGGAGCTGTTTTTT
NA	TRBV20-1	TRBJ2-7	TRBD2	CSARDWKGLAEWVSYEQYF	TGCAGTGCTAGAGATTGGAAGGGACTAGCGGAGTGGGTCTCCTACGAGCAGTACTTC
NA	TRBV7-3	TRBJ1-5	NA	CASSSSPAGNNQPQHF	TGTGCCAGCAGTTCCTCCCCGGCAGGGAACAATCAGCCCCAGCATTTT
few	TRBV7-3	TRBJ2-6	TRBD2	CASSFDNPGLPSGANVLTF	TGTGCCAGCAGCTTCGATAATCCGGGACTACCCTCTGGGGCCAACGTCCTGACTTTC
many	TRBV6-9	TRBJ1-2	NA	CASSYAGSGYGYTF	TGTGCCAGCAGTTACGCAGGGTCCGGCTATGGCTACACCTTC
many	TRBV20-1	TRBJ1-1	NA	CSASYGRAGTEAFF	TGCAGTGCTAGTTATGGTCGGGCGGGCACTGAAGCTTTCTTT
few	TRBV27	TRBJ1-1	NA	CASSYAHTTEAFF	TGTGCCAGCAGTTACGCCCACACCACTGAAGCTTTCTTT
few	TRBV5-1	TRBJ2-5	NA	CASSLAGKTQYF	TGCGCCAGCAGCTTGGCCGGGAAGACCCAGTACTTC
many	TRBV12-3/TRBV12-4	TRBJ2-2	NA	CASSRQGITGELFF	TGTGCCAGCAGCCGCCAGGGGATCACCGGGGAGCTGTTTTTT
NA	TRBV19	TRBJ2-7	NA	CASSNGMTSHEQYF	TGTGCCAGTAGTAACGGGATGACTTCCCACGAGCAGTACTTC
many	TRBV28	TRBJ1-2	NA	CASRPAMGGWNGYTF	TGTGCCAGCAGACCCGCGATGGGGGGTTGGAATGGCTACACCTTC
many	TRBV2	TRBJ2-7	NA	CASSRDPSRYEQYF	TGTGCCAGCAGCCGGGATCCTTCCCGGTACGAGCAGTACTTC
NA	TRBV15	TRBJ2-3	NA	CATSRDRRDTQYF	TGTGCCACCAGCAGAGATAGGCGGGATACGCAGTATTTT
NA	TRBV20-1	TRBJ2-1	TRBD2	CSASKGASGSNEQFF	TGCAGTGCTTCGAAAGGGGCTAGCGGGAGCAATGAGCAGTTCTTC
NA	TRBV10-3	TRBJ2-3	NA	CASSYITGRTDTQYF	TGTGCCAGCAGTTATATCACGGGGCGCACAGATACGCAGTATTTT
many	TRBV6-2/TRBV6-3	TRBJ2-7	NA	CASSEVVSSYEQYF	TGTGCCAGCAGTGAAGTTGTCAGCTCCTACGAGCAGTACTTC
NA	TRBV28	TRBJ2-7	TRBD2	CASSQAASGRDEQYF	TGTGCCAGCAGCCAAGCCGCTAGCGGGAGGGACGAGCAGTACTTC
many	TRBV2	TRBJ2-2	NA	CASSSGTSTGELFF	TGTGCCAGCAGTTCCGGGACCAGCACCGGGGAGCTGTTTTTT
NA	TRBV20-1	TRBJ2-7	NA	CSARDLSGIITYEQYF	TGCAGTGCTAGAGATTTGAGCGGAATAATCACCTACGAGCAGTACTTC